Here is one T cell receptor beta chain with its context. This record belongs to a study of cytomegalovirus exposure and HLA in healthy donors. Use of 60 Vbeta and 13 Jbeta primers characterized the PCR. TCRdb's copy holds only in-frame clones and misses some; the assay was immunoSEQ multiplex PCR. The sample yields 95,000 to 100,000 clones, around three quarters seen once. The CDR3 is 13 amino acids. V gave up 1 base and J gave up 4 bases, with 8 bases separating them. Germline CDR1 is SGHRS and CDR2 is YFSETQ. This receptor was obtained from a human donor in good health. Sequencing used PBMCs. The rearrangement links TRBV5-1 to TRBJ1-1; D not resolved. The CDR3 region is CASSLPTGTEAFF. As DNA, the CDR3 is TGCGCCAGCAGCTTGCCCACGGGCACTGAAGCTTTCTTT.